This T cell receptor beta chain was retrieved from a study of CD8 T cells in Susac syndrome. Study overall: Patients with Susac syndrome were therapy-naive, treated with corticosteroids, or treated with intravenous immunoglobulin alone when blood was collected.

With random hexamers, reverse transcription was performed on about 0.45 to 1 ug of RNA. TCRdb independently ran MiXCR on the immunoSEQ multiplex PCR reads; one entry per CDR3 protein. The repertoire holds 170,000 or so distinct CDR3 sequences, over 90% seen once, with 0.099% in the top ten. From blood CD8+ and CD4+ T cells, the TCR beta chain was sequenced. Negative magnetic isolation gave CD8+ and CD4+ cells; FACS enriched CD8+ TEMRA. J gave up 7 bases and V 6 bases, and 9 bases lay outside the gene matches. Germline assignment: CDR1 MNHEY and CDR2 SVGAGI. CDR3 length: 14 amino acids. Sequencing used CD4+ T cells from PBMCs. The chain links TRBV6-5 to TRBJ1-2; 9 nucleotides line up with TRBD1. The receptor's source is a human donor with Susac syndrome. In DNA form, the CDR3 reads TGTGCCAGCAGGCGGACAGGGGTGGGTCTTGGCTACACCTTC. It yields the protein CASRRTGVGLGYTF.